This TCR beta chain was found in a study of OX40 agonist ivuxolimab in advanced cancers. Some clones are missing from TCRdb's copy, which holds only in-frame ones; the method was immunoSEQ multiplex PCR. The sample consists of tens of thousands of clones, around 90% of them appearing once. Autoimmune disease history or systemic immunosuppression was exclusionary. Notes on this clone: Its antigen remains unidentified.

Regarding the study as a whole: Researchers did not establish what antigens the expanded peripheral T cells target. Relatively little clonal expansion, among the lowest observed, appeared in partial responders at 0.1-3.0 mg/kg.

The clonotype originates from an adult with an advanced solid tumor such as melanoma, head and neck, liver or kidney cancer. The source material was CD4+ or CD8+ T cells sorted from blood, sampled in a trial of the OX40 agonist ivuxolimab.

CDR3 loop: CASSGVRTEHQPQHF. CDR3 in DNA: TGTGCCAGCAGTGGGGTAAGGACAGAACATCAGCCCCAGCATTTT. This sequence joins TRBV28 and TRBJ1-5; a weak D match, TRBD1 (6 bases). V gave up 5 bases and J gave up 5 bases, with 16 bases separating them. There are 15 residues in the CDR3. The germline CDR1 and CDR2 sequences are MDHEN and SYDVKM.